This T cell receptor (beta chain) was identified in a study of breast tumors, draining lymph nodes, adjacent tissues. Findings and caveats of the study: Tumor TCR diversity was below lymph nodes but above nontumor tissue. Data only fit, rather than demonstrated, lymph node origin of most tumor T cells.

Samples came from axillary lymph nodes draining the breast cancer. One entry per CDR3 protein results from TCRdb running MiXCR on the multiplex PCR reads. The profile shows about 100,000 distinct CDR3 sequences, approximately 22% of them singletons. The CDR3 extends over 15 amino acids. With 0 bases removed from V and 6 bases from J, the gap between germline ends came to 12 bases. In germline, CDR1 is MGHRA, CDR2 YSYEKL. This clonotype came up many times. The antigen remains undetermined. The sequence derives from a female donor with breast cancer. Some clones in this sample may be carry-over from other donors' samples. Sample: axillary lymph node tissue. The V call is TRBV4-1, the J call TRBJ2-1; D assignment may be TRBD1 or TRBD2 (5 bases each). The CDR3 bases are TGCGCCAGCAGCCAAGAGGGCAGGGCGGGCAATGAGCAGTTCTTC. Protein product: CASSQEGRAGNEQFF.